This is a list of T cell receptor beta chains from one sample in a study of beta chain features in type 1 diabetes. The data were produced by immunoSEQ multiplex PCR, yet TCRdb's version contains in-frame clones alone and is incomplete. The sample has 350,000 to 450,000 clones, about 14% seen once. The sequencing sample was made of naive CD4+ T cells from blood. The receptors come from a woman between 18 and 29 years old in good health. The CDR3 runs from the conserved cysteine through the conserved F or W. A D gene is named only where the DNA matches it firmly. A clone size is listed for some rows: how often the clone was seen (once, few, many), or a class if it is expanded.

j_gene,d_gene,abundance,v_gene,len,CDR3aa,CDR3nt
TRBJ2-7,.,few,TRBV7-2,14,CASSLARVSYEQYF,TGTGCCAGCAGCTTAGCGAGGGTCTCCTACGAGCAGTACTTC
TRBJ2-5,TRBD2,.,TRBV28,15,CASSLPTSGQETQYF,TGTGCCAGCAGTCTGCCTACTAGCGGCCAAGAGACCCAGTACTTC
TRBJ2-4,.,.,TRBV9,15,CASSVEGGGPYIQYF,TGTGCCAGCAGCGTAGAAGGGGGGGGCCCCTACATTCAGTACTTC
TRBJ2-1,TRBD2,few,TRBV27,17,CASSSLTSGSSYNEQFF,TGTGCCAGCAGTTCTTTGACTAGCGGGAGCTCCTACAATGAGCAGTTCTTC
TRBJ2-7,.,few,TRBV29-1,13,CSVAGGRSYEQYF,TGCAGCGTGGCCGGAGGACGCTCCTACGAGCAGTACTTC
TRBJ2-3,TRBD2,.,TRBV18,15,CASSGLAGSTDTQYF,TGTGCCAGCTCAGGTCTAGCGGGGAGCACAGATACGCAGTATTTT
TRBJ2-1,TRBD2,few,TRBV30,13,CAWKAGGQNEQFF,TGTGCCTGGAAAGCGGGAGGCCAGAATGAGCAGTTCTTC
TRBJ2-1,.,.,TRBV30,14,CAWGRGSSYNEQFF,TGTGCCTGGGGACGGGGGAGCTCCTACAATGAGCAGTTCTTC
TRBJ2-1,TRBD2,few,TRBV4-3,15,CASSQDGGSYNEQFF,TGCGCCAGCAGCCAAGATGGCGGGAGCTACAATGAGCAGTTCTTC
TRBJ2-7,TRBD2,.,TRBV4-2,19,CASSQEGLAGAVNAYEQYF,TGTGCCAGCAGCCAAGAGGGACTAGCGGGAGCCGTGAATGCCTACGAGCAGTACTTC
TRBJ1-2,TRBD1,.,TRBV29-1,13,CSVEYVTGGDYTF,TGCAGCGTTGAATATGTGACAGGGGGCGACTACACCTTC
TRBJ2-7,TRBD2,few,TRBV28,15,CASSRGLAGLVEQYF,TGTGCCAGCAGTCGTGGACTAGCGGGGCTTGTCGAGCAGTACTTC
TRBJ1-2,TRBD1,.,TRBV28,13,CASSSPGQDGYTF,TGTGCCAGCAGCAGTCCGGGACAGGATGGCTACACCTTC
TRBJ2-7,TRBD1,few,TRBV25-1,14,CASSERGPTYEQYF,TGTGCCAGCAGTGAAAGGGGGCCTACCTACGAGCAGTACTTC
TRBJ1-4,TRBD1,few,TRBV23-1,17,CASSPPGQGLGNEKLFF,TGCGCCAGCAGTCCCCCCGGACAGGGTTTGGGTAATGAAAAACTGTTTTTT
TRBJ1-5,.,few,TRBV4-3,15,CASSQGAPDHQPQHF,TGCGCCAGCAGCCAAGGGGCCCCTGATCATCAGCCCCAGCATTTT
TRBJ2-1,.,few,TRBV7-9,15,CASSLGDSSYNEQFF,TGTGCCAGCAGCTTAGGGGACTCCTCCTACAATGAGCAGTTCTTC
TRBJ2-7,.,few,TRBV18,14,CASSPPNPPYEQYF,TGTGCCAGCTCACCACCGAACCCTCCCTACGAGCAGTACTTC
TRBJ2-7,.,.,TRBV7-3,15,CASSPGGGPGYEQYF,TGTGCCAGCAGCCCCGGGGGAGGCCCCGGCTACGAGCAGTACTTC
TRBJ1-1,.,.,TRBV5-8,14,CASSLSPVKTEAFF,TGTGCCAGCAGCTTGTCCCCGGTAAAGACTGAAGCTTTCTTT
TRBJ2-3,TRBD2,few,TRBV11-2,16,CASSLTSGRSTDTQYF,TGTGCCAGCAGCTTGACTAGCGGGAGAAGTACAGATACGCAGTATTTT
TRBJ2-7,TRBD2,.,TRBV7-2,16,CASSSLAGRSSYEQYF,TGTGCCAGCAGCTCACTAGCGGGAAGGAGCTCCTACGAGCAGTACTTC
TRBJ2-5,.,few,TRBV7-3,14,CASSLPGMGETQYF,TGTGCCAGCAGCCTACCAGGGATGGGAGAGACCCAGTACTTC
TRBJ2-7,.,few,TRBV7-6,15,CASSLRGGGSYEQYF,TGTGCCAGCAGCTTACGCGGCGGAGGCTCCTACGAGCAGTACTTC
TRBJ2-7,TRBD1,few,TRBV30,15,CAWTVGTGWVYEQYF,TGTGCCTGGACGGTCGGGACAGGGTGGGTCTACGAGCAGTACTTC
TRBJ2-6,.,few,TRBV2,17,CASSGQLRNSGANVLTF,TGTGCCAGCAGCGGACAGTTACGAAACTCTGGGGCCAACGTCCTGACTTTC
TRBJ2-5,.,.,TRBV18,18,CASSPNEASAIIQETQYF,TGTGCCAGCTCACCAAACGAAGCTAGCGCGATAATCCAAGAGACCCAGTACTTC
TRBJ2-7,.,few,TRBV7-8,15,CASSLTLTGSHEQYF,TGTGCCAGCAGCTTAACATTGACAGGATCCCACGAGCAGTACTTC
TRBJ1-2,.,.,TRBV27,13,CASSSGGSYGYTF,TGTGCCAGCAGTTCTGGGGGGAGCTATGGCTACACCTTC
TRBJ2-5,TRBD2,few,TRBV5-1,16,CASSLAAGGPVKTQYF,TGCGCCAGCAGCTTGGCCGCGGGAGGGCCGGTGAAGACCCAGTACTTC
TRBJ2-7,.,few,TRBV11-2,15,CASSLYRAETYEQYF,TGTGCCAGCAGCTTGTACAGGGCAGAGACCTACGAGCAGTACTTC
TRBJ2-5,.,.,TRBV7-2,15,CASSTPQRGRATQYF,TGTGCCAGCAGCACACCTCAGCGCGGGCGGGCGACCCAGTACTTC
TRBJ2-5,.,few,TRBV5-6,11,CASSSLGTQYF,TGTGCCAGCAGCTCACTCGGGACCCAGTACTTC
TRBJ1-1,TRBD1,.,TRBV2,13,CASTDREGTEAFF,TGTGCCAGCACCGACAGGGAAGGGACTGAAGCTTTCTTT
TRBJ1-5,TRBD1,few,TRBV28,13,CATRTGSNQPQHF,TGTGCCACGCGGACAGGTAGCAATCAGCCCCAGCATTTT
TRBJ1-2,.,few,TRBV7-2,14,CASSLGGNDYGYTF,TGTGCCAGCAGCTTGGGGGGGAATGACTATGGCTACACCTTC
TRBJ2-5,.,.,TRBV21-1,15,CASSTRGGYQETQYF,TGTGCCAGCAGCACCCGGGGAGGCTACCAAGAGACCCAGTACTTC